The entry below describes one T cell receptor beta chain. Libraries were prepared by immunoSEQ multiplex PCR; TCRdb keeps only in-frame clonotypes and omits some of them. The table has about 180,000 clones, roughly 84% seen once. Deletions cut 10 bases from V and 5 bases from J, with 14 bases between. CDR1 and CDR2 from the germline V gene are KGHDR and SFDVKD. The CDR3 is 13 amino acids. The data stem from a study of blood T cell repertoires in COVID-19. Study-wide background: From T cells, B-cell-depleted T cells, or PBMCs came the material, which was cDNA or gDNA.

Patients at the Seattle site were enrolled during active infection and followed longitudinally. The sequenced sample consisted of peripheral blood. The sequence came from a person aged 70 to 85 with COVID-19, enrolled during active disease. The rearrangement joins TRBV24-1 to TRBJ2-1; weak D call: TRBD2 (5 bases). The CDR3 bases are TGTGCCACGAATTCGGCGGGCCACAATGAGCAGTTCTTC. Protein: CATNSAGHNEQFF.